The 13 T cell receptor beta chains reported below all come from one sample, sequenced in a study of blood T cell repertoires in COVID-19. Clones were sequenced by immunoSEQ multiplex PCR, and TCRdb holds only the in-frame ones, with some missing. This table has a few hundred thousand clones, 92% appearing once. The sample consisted of PBMCs or T cells enriched from blood (not recorded which). The receptors derive from a woman in her 30s who had recovered from COVID-19.

The chain couples TRBV3-1 (or the pseudogene TRBV3-2) to TRBJ1-1; 7 positions agree with TRBD1. This CDR3 comprises 19 residues. CDR1 is LGHDT, CDR2 YNNKEL, per germline (reference sequence). The trim removed 3 bases at V and 5 bases at J, leaving 21 bases unmatched. The CDR3 bases are TGTGCCAGCAGCCACCCGCGTAGACAGGGCCACGGGAGTGGGACTGAAGCTTTCTTT. The encoded protein is CASSHPRRQGHGSGTEAFF.

V gene TRBV10-3 combines with J gene TRBJ1-6; tentative D call: TRBD1 (6 bases). From germline, CDR1 is ENHRY and CDR2 SYGVKD. The V end lost 6 bases, the J end lost 8 bases, and 11 bases lay between the germline ends. This CDR3 spans 13 amino acids. The CDR3 region has the DNA TGTGCCATCAGGGACAGTTTAGATTCACCCCTCCACTTT. It codes for CAIRDSLDSPLHF.

This clone has just one count. The chain combines TRBV5-4 with TRBJ2-5; 9 nucleotides align to TRBD1. The length of the CDR3 is 17 residues. Germline V gives CDR1 SGHNT, CDR2 YYREEE (reference sequence). V dropped 0 bases and J dropped 3; count of bases not matched to a gene: 9. In DNA, the CDR3 is TGTGCCAGCAGCTTGGCCGGGACAGGGCGGTTTAAAGAGACCCAGTACTTC. This sequence encodes CASSLAGTGRFKETQYF. Combining the CDR3 with reference TRBV5-4 and TRBJ2-5 gives the whole variable domain ETGVTQSPTHLIKTRGQQVTLRCSSQSGHNTVSWYQQALGQGPQFIFQYYREEENGRGNFPPRFSGLQFPNYSSELNVNALELDDSALYLCASSLAGTGRFKETQYFGPGTRLLVL.

This clone was seen just once. The rearrangement uses TRBV5-4 and TRBJ1-1, with 11 positions matching TRBD1. V shed 0 bases and J 6 bases; nucleotides not matched to a gene: 7. Germline V gene data show CDR1 as SGHNT and CDR2 as YYREEE (reference sequence). The CDR3 covers 16 residues. The CDR3 sequence is CASSLAGTGGNAEAFF. CDR3 DNA sequence: TGTGCCAGCAGCTTGGCCGGGACAGGGGGTAACGCTGAAGCTTTCTTT.

In the case of this clone: This sample also contains other DNA sequences that code for the same CDR3. The chain employs TRBV6-5 and TRBJ1-1; D perhaps matches TRBD1 (6 bases). Germline V gene lookup returns CDR1 MNHEY and CDR2 SVGAGI. Trimming removed 2 bases at V and 3 bases at J, with 10 bases between. This CDR3 region has 14 residues. DNA of the CDR3: TGTGCCAGCAGTTACCGGGCAGGGGACACTGAAGCTTTCTTT. This translates into CASSYRAGDTEAFF.

The V gene is TRBV28, the J gene TRBJ1-4; weak D call: TRBD1 (5 bases). CDR1 and CDR2 (germline): MDHEN, SYDVKM. The CDR3 length is 14 residues. The V gene lost 2 bases and the J gene lost 7 bases, with 11 bases spanning the gap. CDR3 coding DNA: TGTGCCAGCAGTTTAACAGGTGGTCTTGAAAAACTGTTTTTT. It encodes CASSLTGGLEKLFF. Complete variable domain (other parts from reference TRBV28 and TRBJ1-4): DVKVTQSSRYLVKRTGEKVFLECVQDMDHENMFWYRQDPGLGLRLIYFSYDVKMKEKGDIPEGYSVSREKKERFSLILESASTNQTSMYLCASSLTGGLEKLFFGSGTQLSVL.

The chain is built from TRBV19 and TRBJ2-2; D not resolved. Deletions cut 7 bases from V and 5 bases from J, with 14 bases between. The CDR3 totals 14 residues. Germline CDR1 LNHDA, CDR2 SQIVND (reference sequence). The CDR3 DNA reads as TGTGCCAGTATGTCATGGGCCCGAACCGGGGAGCTGTTTTTT. It encodes CASMSWARTGELFF.

The chain has TRBV4-1 and TRBJ2-1, with 10 bases matching TRBD2. The CDR3 length is 14 residues. Trimming took 4 bases from V and 7 from J; bases not matched to a gene: 4. CDR1 is MGHRA and CDR2 is YSYEKL in the germline V gene. CDR3 region: CASSPLAGVNEQFF. The CDR3 bases are TGCGCCAGCAGCCCCCTAGCGGGAGTTAATGAGCAGTTCTTC.

The genes are TRBV10-3 and TRBJ1-5; 9 nucleotides match TRBD1. CDR3 length: 16 amino acids. From germline, CDR1 is ENHRY and CDR2 SYGVKD. Trimming removed 3 bases from V and 7 bases from J; junction bases left unmatched: 10. DNA of the CDR3: TGTGCCATCAGTGATGAGACAGGGGGAACGGTACAGCCCCAGCATTTT. Its translation: CAISDETGGTVQPQHF.

The V and J genes are TRBV28 and TRBJ2-7, with D unclear. The V and J ends lost 4 bases and 2 bases respectively, with 9 bases between them. The CDR3 covers 13 residues. The germline V gene encodes CDR1 MDHEN and CDR2 SYDVKM. The CDR3 here is CASSSAQTYEQYF. CDR3 coding DNA: TGTGCCAGCAGTTCGGCACAGACCTACGAGCAGTACTTC.

DNA of the CDR3: TGTGCCAGCAGCGAGCGACAGGGGGCCGAAAAACTGTTTTTT. Translated, it gives CASSERQGAEKLFF. V usage is TRBV7-8 and J usage is TRBJ1-4, with TRBD1 matching 10 bases. This CDR3 has 14 residues. Per the germline V gene, CDR1 is SGHVS and CDR2 is FQNEAQ. V was pared by 5 bases and J by 8 bases, with 5 bases of the junction left unmatched. Looking up the rest from reference TRBV7-8 and TRBJ1-4 gives the full variable domain: GAGVSQSPRYKVAKRGQDVALRCDPISGHVSLFWYQQALGQGPEFLTYFQNEAQLDKSGLPSDRFFAERPEGSVSTLKIQRTQQEDSAVYLCASSERQGAEKLFFGSGTQLSVL.

The chain is built from TRBV28 and TRBJ1-2; D is possibly TRBD1 (5 bases). Germline-derived CDR1 and CDR2 are MDHEN and SYDVKM. The CDR3 spans 15 residues. V lost 4 bases, J lost 3 bases, and 15 bases lay in between. For the CDR3, the DNA is TGTGCCAGCAGTTCCCCTGGGGCCAACTACTATGGCTACACCTTC. Residues: CASSSPGANYYGYTF.

The chain combines TRBV28 with TRBJ1-2, with 8 bases lining up with TRBD1. V was pared by 10 bases and J by 4 bases, with 5 bases of the junction left unmatched. CDR1 is MDHEN, CDR2 SYDVKM, per germline. The CDR3 consists of 12 residues. In DNA form, the CDR3 reads TGTGCCACGTCAGGGGGCGTCTATGGCTACACCTTC. Translated: CATSGGVYGYTF.